The rows below give T cell receptor beta chains drawn from one sample of a study of shared clonotypes between healthy human individuals. Measured with immunoSEQ multiplex PCR; TCRdb has only the in-frame clones, and not every one. This table has roughly 720,000 clones, about 92% appearing once. What was sequenced was memory CD8+ T cells from PBMCs. The origin of the receptors is a man younger than 35 in good health. Some clones in this sample may be carry-over from other donors' samples. The CDR3 runs from the conserved cysteine through the conserved F or W. Each record gives: clone size, J gene, V gene, CDR3 protein. Rows may omit the clone size; those that give it use once, few, many or a size class.

clone_size: NA
j_call: TRBJ1-2
v_call: TRBV11-1
cdr3_aa: CASSPVRTAEGYTF

clone_size: once
j_call: TRBJ2-6
v_call: TRBV19
cdr3_aa: CASIYTGIGAGANVLTF

clone_size: NA
j_call: TRBJ1-5
v_call: TRBV28
cdr3_aa: CASRWTGVSNQPQHF

clone_size: NA
j_call: TRBJ1-4
v_call: TRBV19
cdr3_aa: CASSIDVGQLFF

clone_size: NA
j_call: TRBJ2-1
v_call: TRBV7-6
cdr3_aa: CASSLGHRTGNNEQFF

clone_size: NA
j_call: TRBJ2-1
v_call: TRBV5-6
cdr3_aa: CASSPSRGAAYNEQFF

clone_size: NA
j_call: TRBJ2-7
v_call: TRBV20-1
cdr3_aa: CSARHSYEQYF

clone_size: NA
j_call: TRBJ2-3
v_call: TRBV2
cdr3_aa: CASSPGLAGRTDTQYF

clone_size: NA
j_call: TRBJ2-1
v_call: TRBV5-6
cdr3_aa: CASSLGLNEQFF

clone_size: NA
j_call: TRBJ2-1
v_call: TRBV14
cdr3_aa: CASSQPAGGSYNEQFF

clone_size: NA
j_call: TRBJ1-2
v_call: TRBV9
cdr3_aa: CASSPRTGEFYGYTF

clone_size: once
j_call: TRBJ2-7
v_call: TRBV27
cdr3_aa: CATRGQGAYEQYF

clone_size: NA
j_call: TRBJ1-5
v_call: TRBV5-5
cdr3_aa: CASSLRSGQPQHF

clone_size: NA
j_call: TRBJ2-3
v_call: TRBV7-3
cdr3_aa: CASSLAGGRDTQYF

clone_size: NA
j_call: TRBJ2-5
v_call: TRBV7-9
cdr3_aa: CASSPGIQETQYF

clone_size: NA
j_call: TRBJ2-6
v_call: TRBV4-1
cdr3_aa: CASSQDILRTGANVLTF

clone_size: NA
j_call: TRBJ1-2
v_call: TRBV27
cdr3_aa: CASSPPGGRGGYTF

clone_size: NA
j_call: TRBJ2-2
v_call: TRBV9
cdr3_aa: CASSHPLAGVWTGELFF

clone_size: NA
j_call: TRBJ2-7
v_call: TRBV13
cdr3_aa: CASSSAGGPFYEQYF

clone_size: NA
j_call: TRBJ2-1
v_call: TRBV7-7
cdr3_aa: CASSPRLVSYNEQFF

clone_size: NA
j_call: TRBJ2-1
v_call: TRBV27
cdr3_aa: CASSLGTSGRVEQFF

clone_size: NA
j_call: TRBJ2-7
v_call: TRBV2
cdr3_aa: CASSAGAAYEQYF

clone_size: NA
j_call: TRBJ2-7
v_call: TRBV2
cdr3_aa: CASSDGRPRSSYEQYF

clone_size: few
j_call: TRBJ1-1
v_call: TRBV25-1
cdr3_aa: CASSEYRLPGTEAFF

clone_size: NA
j_call: TRBJ2-1
v_call: TRBV5-1
cdr3_aa: CASSRTAGDTPGSIKPYSYNEQFF

clone_size: NA
j_call: TRBJ1-1
v_call: TRBV27
cdr3_aa: CASSLRQGNTEAFF

clone_size: NA
j_call: TRBJ1-3
v_call: TRBV5-1
cdr3_aa: CASSQGLRALGNTIYF

clone_size: NA
j_call: TRBJ2-2
v_call: TRBV18
cdr3_aa: CASSPEQTTGELFF

clone_size: NA
j_call: TRBJ2-1
v_call: TRBV6-5
cdr3_aa: CASSPESGVEEQFF

clone_size: NA
j_call: TRBJ2-7
v_call: TRBV29-1
cdr3_aa: CSVRGDSAFSYEQYF

clone_size: NA
j_call: TRBJ2-7
v_call: TRBV11-2
cdr3_aa: CASSLGTGLAYEQYF

clone_size: NA
j_call: TRBJ2-7
v_call: TRBV28
cdr3_aa: CASSFNLAGGSSYEQYF

clone_size: NA
j_call: TRBJ2-1
v_call: TRBV15
cdr3_aa: CATSRTARTGYYNEQFF

clone_size: NA
j_call: TRBJ2-7
v_call: TRBV11-1
cdr3_aa: CASSFAGSNFYEQYF

clone_size: NA
j_call: TRBJ1-2
v_call: TRBV13
cdr3_aa: CASSFREDRNYGYTF